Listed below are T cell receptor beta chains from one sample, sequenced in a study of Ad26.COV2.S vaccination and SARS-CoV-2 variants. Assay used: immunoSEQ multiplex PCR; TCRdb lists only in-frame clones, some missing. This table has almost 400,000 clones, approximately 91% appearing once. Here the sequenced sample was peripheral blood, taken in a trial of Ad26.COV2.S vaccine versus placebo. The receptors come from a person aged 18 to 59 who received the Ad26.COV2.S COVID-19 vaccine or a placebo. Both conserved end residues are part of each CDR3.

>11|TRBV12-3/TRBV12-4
CASSSRYGYTF
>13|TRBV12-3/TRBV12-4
CASRPGDNYGYTF
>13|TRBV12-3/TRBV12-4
CASSSAPSETQYF
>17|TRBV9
CASSVVGTSGFLNTQYF
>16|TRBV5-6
CASSLPGTPRGGELFF
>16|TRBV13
CASSFGLAGGHVEQFF
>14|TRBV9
CASKPGTPEVEQFF
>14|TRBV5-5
CASTSGRGQDTQYF
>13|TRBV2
CASLRRYNYGYTF
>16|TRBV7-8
CASSNGQARTYNEQFF
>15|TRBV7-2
CASSFKSGPENIQYF
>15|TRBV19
CASRSMGQRNTEAFF
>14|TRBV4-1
CASSRLGGADTQYF
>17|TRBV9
CASSPRRGDSSYNEQFF
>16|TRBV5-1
CASSLAIAGGGGEQFF
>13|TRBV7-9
CAGDRGQDYGYTF
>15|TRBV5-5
CASSLVAAGEGEQYF
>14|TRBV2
CASSDPGRTTEAFF
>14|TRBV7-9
CASTTSGRGEEQFF
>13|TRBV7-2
CASSLGGYYGYTF
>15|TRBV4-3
CASSPDTGGNQPQHF
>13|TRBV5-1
CASSLARNTEAFF
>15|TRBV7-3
CASSTDSRNNSPLHF
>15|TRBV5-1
CASSLSGGRTGELFF
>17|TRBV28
CASSPHPGTGGQETQYF
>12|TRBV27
CASSHPLDTQYF